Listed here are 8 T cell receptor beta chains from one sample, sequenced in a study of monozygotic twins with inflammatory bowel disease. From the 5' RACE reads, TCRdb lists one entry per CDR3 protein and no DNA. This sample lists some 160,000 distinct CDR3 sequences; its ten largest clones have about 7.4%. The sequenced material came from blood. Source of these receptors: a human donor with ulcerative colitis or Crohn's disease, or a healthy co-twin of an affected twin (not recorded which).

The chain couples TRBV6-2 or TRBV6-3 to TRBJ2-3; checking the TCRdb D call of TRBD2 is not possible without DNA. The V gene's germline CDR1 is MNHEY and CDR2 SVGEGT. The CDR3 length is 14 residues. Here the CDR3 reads CASRWTSGHNTQYF.

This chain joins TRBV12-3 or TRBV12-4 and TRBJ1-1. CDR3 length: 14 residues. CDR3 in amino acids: CASSLGALNTEAFF.

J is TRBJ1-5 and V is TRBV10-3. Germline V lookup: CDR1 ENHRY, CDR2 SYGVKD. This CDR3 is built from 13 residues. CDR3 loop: CAIRKESNQPQHF.

The CDR3 sequence is CATSKTGTSGSGSDTQYF. The V and J genes are TRBV15 and TRBJ2-3; TCRdb lists TRBD2, though no DNA is available to test this call. The CDR3 contains 18 residues. In germline, CDR1 is LNHNV, CDR2 YYDKDF (reference sequence).

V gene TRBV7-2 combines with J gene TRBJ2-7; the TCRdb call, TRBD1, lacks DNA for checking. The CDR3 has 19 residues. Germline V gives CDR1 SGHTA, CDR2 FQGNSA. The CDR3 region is CASSLASDRIFSYSYEQYF.

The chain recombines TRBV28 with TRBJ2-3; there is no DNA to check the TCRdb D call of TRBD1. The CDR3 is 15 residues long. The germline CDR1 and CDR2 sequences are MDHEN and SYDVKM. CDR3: CASTGVGGNTDTQYF.

This chain's CDR3 is CSAPLLRDGDNQPQHF. The chain carries TRBV20-1 and TRBJ1-5. Germline V gene lookup returns CDR1 DFQATT and CDR2 SNEGSKA (reference sequence). CDR3 size: 16 residues.

CDR3: CASSLQKTQYF. This chain uses TRBV5-1 with TRBJ2-5. There are 11 residues in the CDR3. CDR1 SGHRS and CDR2 YFSETQ come from the germline V gene.